The 8 T cell receptor beta chains reported below all come from one sample, sequenced in a study of cytomegalovirus exposure and HLA in healthy donors. Vbeta (60) and Jbeta (13) primers were used in the PCR. The data were produced by immunoSEQ multiplex PCR, yet TCRdb's version contains in-frame clones alone and is incomplete. The sample shows about 96,000 clones, about 70% of them seen only once. The material sequenced was PBMCs. These receptors were collected from a female donor in good health and CMV-seropositive.

The rearrangement uses TRBV6-1 and TRBJ1-1, with 8 bases identical to TRBD1. CDR3 length: 13 amino acids. The V gene's germline CDR1 is MNHNS and CDR2 SASEGT. V lost 6 bases, J lost 4 bases, and 4 bases stayed unmatched. As DNA, the CDR3 is TGTGCCAGCAGGGTAGGGACAGGCACTGAAGCTTTCTTT. This encodes CASRVGTGTEAFF.

V usage is TRBV5-1 and J usage is TRBJ2-5; perhaps TRBD2 as D (6 bases). V was trimmed by 0 bases and J by 5 bases, leaving 11 bases between them. The germline V gene has CDR1 SGHRS and CDR2 YFSETQ. This CDR3 contains 14 residues. CDR3 region: CASSLGTGGETQYF. The CDR3, as DNA: TGCGCCAGCAGCTTGGGAACAGGAGGGGAGACCCAGTACTTC.

The CDR3 DNA sequence: TGTGCCACCAGCAGAGTTCGCAGGGGTTACGAGCAGTACTTC. This sequence encodes CATSRVRRGYEQYF. The V gene is TRBV15, the J gene TRBJ2-7; a possible D gene is TRBD1 (6 bases). Trimming stripped 1 base from V and 4 bases from J, with 11 bases between. The CDR3 runs to 14 residues. Germline CDR1 LNHNV, CDR2 YYDKDF (reference sequence).

J is TRBJ1-6 and V is TRBV6-5, with 7 positions matching TRBD1. The V gene end was trimmed by 7 bases and the J gene end by 7 bases; junction bases not matched to a gene: 10. Germline V gives CDR1 MNHEY, CDR2 SVGAGI. The length of the CDR3 is 15 residues. Here the CDR3 reads CASTPEGAANSPLHF. CDR3 bases: TGTGCCAGCACCCCGGAGGGGGCGGCGAATTCACCCCTCCACTTT.

The V and J genes are TRBV7-9 and TRBJ1-6, with TRBD1 identical over 10 bases. J gave up 8 bases and V 1 base, and 2 bases lay outside the gene matches. The germline CDR1 and CDR2 sequences are SEHNR and FQNEAQ (reference sequence). This CDR3 is built from 15 residues. CDR3 amino acids: CASSLETGGYSPLHF. CDR3 sequence (DNA): TGTGCCAGCAGCTTAGAGACAGGGGGCTATTCACCCCTCCACTTT. Full variable domain (remainder filled in from reference TRBV7-9 and TRBJ1-6): DTGVSQNPRHKITKRGQNVTFRCDPISEHNRLYWYRQTLGQGPEFLTYFQNEAQLEKSRLLSDRFSAERPKGSFSTLEIQRTEQGDSAMYLCASSLETGGYSPLHFGNGTRLTVT.

The genes are TRBV6-5 and TRBJ1-6; tentative D call: TRBD1 (5 bases). Trimming shortened V by 2 bases and J by 7 bases, and 9 bases separated the two germline ends. From germline, CDR1 is MNHEY and CDR2 SVGAGI. This CDR3 has 14 residues. Here the CDR3 DNA reads TGTGCCAGCAGTTACCAGGGTTCAAATTCACCCCTCCACTTT. Translation gives CASSYQGSNSPLHF.

This clone was observed a handful of times. V gene TRBV18 combines with J gene TRBJ1-4; 8 nucleotides align to TRBD1. Looked up from germline, CDR1 is KGHSH and CDR2 is LQKENI. Losses at the gene ends were 6 bases for V and 12 bases for J; bases not matched to a gene: 9. The CDR3 consists of 13 residues. The CDR3 spells CASSATGVVQLFF. CDR3 DNA sequence: TGTGCCAGCTCCGCGACAGGGGTTGTCCAACTGTTTTTT.

The chain couples TRBV28 to TRBJ1-5; tentative D call: TRBD1 (6 bases). V gave up 8 bases and J gave up 0 bases, with 20 bases separating them. Germline CDR1 reads MDHEN; CDR2 reads SYDVKM. This CDR3 contains 17 residues. The CDR3 protein is CASSAAGAHYSNQPQHF. CDR3 coding DNA: TGTGCCAGCTCTGCGGCAGGGGCCCACTATAGCAATCAGCCCCAGCATTTT.